A single sample is the source of the 6 T cell receptor beta chains below, sequenced in a study of blood T cells in healthy people across ages. Together with a sample-barcoded 5' primer, a J-beta primer mix was included in a second PCR lasting about 6 to 11 cycles. TCRdb reprocessed the 5' RACE reads via MiXCR and lists one record per CDR3 protein. The table shows 700,000 or so distinct CDR3 sequences, with around 38% occurring only once. Sequenced input: blood. The receptors originated from a man older than 75 in good health.

This rearrangement joins TRBV4-2 to TRBJ1-6, with 7 bases aligning to TRBD1. Losses at the gene ends were 0 bases for V and 7 bases for J; bases not matched to a gene: 6. Germline V gene lookup returns CDR1 LGHNA and CDR2 YNFKEQ. CDR3 length: 16 amino acids. CDR3 sequence: CASSQDRTGGNSPLHF. As DNA, the CDR3 is TGTGCCAGCAGCCAAGACCGGACAGGCGGAAATTCACCCCTCCACTTT.

This clonotype was seen once. The J gene is TRBJ1-5, the V gene TRBV18, with 10 bases identical to TRBD1. The CDR3 extends over 15 amino acids. Per germline, CDR1 KGHSH and CDR2 LQKENI. V lost 3 bases to trimming and J lost 6 bases; unmatched junction nucleotides: 5. CDR3 in amino acids: CASSPDRGISQPQHF. The CDR3 nucleotides are TGTGCCAGCTCACCGGACAGGGGGATTAGTCAGCCCCAGCATTTT.

The chain links TRBV5-1 to TRBJ1-2, with D possibly TRBD1 on 6 matching bases. V lost 4 bases, J lost 8 bases, and 18 bases lay in between. Germline values: CDR1 SGHRS, CDR2 YFSETQ. The CDR3 covers 14 residues. CDR3 DNA sequence: TGCGCCAGCAGCACACCACAGGGAATTGAAGGCTACACCTTC. Translated: CASSTPQGIEGYTF.

This clonotype was counted many times. The rearrangement joins TRBV5-1 to TRBJ2-4, with D possibly matching TRBD1 (6 bases). The V end was cut by 2 bases, the J end by 8 bases, with 17 bases between. The CDR3 sequence is 15 residues long. Germline V gene data show CDR1 as SGHRS and CDR2 as YFSETQ. The CDR3 here is CASSFNREAGYIQYF. The CDR3 DNA sequence: TGCGCCAGCAGCTTTAACAGGGAAGCAGGGTACATTCAGTACTTC.

The chain combines TRBV27 with TRBJ1-2, with D possibly TRBD1 on 5 matching bases. V lost 5 bases and J lost 3, with 16 bases in between. The CDR3 runs 15 residues. The germline V gene encodes CDR1 MNHEY and CDR2 SMNVEV (reference sequence). As DNA, the CDR3 is TGTGCCAGCAGTCACTACGGTGGGGGGTACTATGGCTACACCTTC. This gives the protein CASSHYGGGYYGYTF.

This clonotype was observed a few times. The chain carries TRBV5-1 and TRBJ1-1, with 8 bases identical to TRBD1. This CDR3 has 18 residues. Germline V gene lookup returns CDR1 SGHRS and CDR2 YFSETQ. V dropped 4 bases and J dropped 1; count of bases not matched to a gene: 15. CDR3 DNA: TGCGCCAGCAGCACGAAGCTCGGACAGGGAAGAAGGAACACTGAAGCTTTCTTT. Protein sequence: CASSTKLGQGRRNTEAFF.